This T cell receptor (beta chain) was retrieved from a study of tumor and adjacent non-tumor tissue in lung cancer. Study context: Patients were aged roughly 30 to 76, roughly 9 men and 4 to 6 women, stage I to III.

A modified ARM-PCR protocol with three rounds of nested PCR amplified TCRbeta. TCRdb independently ran MiXCR on the multiplex PCR reads; one entry per CDR3 protein. The sample lists approximately 120,000 distinct CDR3 sequences, 66% occurring once. The CDR3 is 18 residues long. CDR1 is MNHEY and CDR2 is SVGAGI in the germline V gene. The template was RNA from unsorted bulk tissue. The TCR was taken from a man aged 30-40 years with non-small cell lung cancer. The V gene is TRBV6-5, the J gene TRBJ2-5; maybe TRBD2 (6 bases). The sequencing input was lung tumor tissue. Here the CDR3 reads CVNSRQWGDREYQETQYF. CDR3 coding DNA: TGTGTCAACAGTCGCCAGTGGGGGGACCGAGAATACCAAGAGACCCAGTACTTC.